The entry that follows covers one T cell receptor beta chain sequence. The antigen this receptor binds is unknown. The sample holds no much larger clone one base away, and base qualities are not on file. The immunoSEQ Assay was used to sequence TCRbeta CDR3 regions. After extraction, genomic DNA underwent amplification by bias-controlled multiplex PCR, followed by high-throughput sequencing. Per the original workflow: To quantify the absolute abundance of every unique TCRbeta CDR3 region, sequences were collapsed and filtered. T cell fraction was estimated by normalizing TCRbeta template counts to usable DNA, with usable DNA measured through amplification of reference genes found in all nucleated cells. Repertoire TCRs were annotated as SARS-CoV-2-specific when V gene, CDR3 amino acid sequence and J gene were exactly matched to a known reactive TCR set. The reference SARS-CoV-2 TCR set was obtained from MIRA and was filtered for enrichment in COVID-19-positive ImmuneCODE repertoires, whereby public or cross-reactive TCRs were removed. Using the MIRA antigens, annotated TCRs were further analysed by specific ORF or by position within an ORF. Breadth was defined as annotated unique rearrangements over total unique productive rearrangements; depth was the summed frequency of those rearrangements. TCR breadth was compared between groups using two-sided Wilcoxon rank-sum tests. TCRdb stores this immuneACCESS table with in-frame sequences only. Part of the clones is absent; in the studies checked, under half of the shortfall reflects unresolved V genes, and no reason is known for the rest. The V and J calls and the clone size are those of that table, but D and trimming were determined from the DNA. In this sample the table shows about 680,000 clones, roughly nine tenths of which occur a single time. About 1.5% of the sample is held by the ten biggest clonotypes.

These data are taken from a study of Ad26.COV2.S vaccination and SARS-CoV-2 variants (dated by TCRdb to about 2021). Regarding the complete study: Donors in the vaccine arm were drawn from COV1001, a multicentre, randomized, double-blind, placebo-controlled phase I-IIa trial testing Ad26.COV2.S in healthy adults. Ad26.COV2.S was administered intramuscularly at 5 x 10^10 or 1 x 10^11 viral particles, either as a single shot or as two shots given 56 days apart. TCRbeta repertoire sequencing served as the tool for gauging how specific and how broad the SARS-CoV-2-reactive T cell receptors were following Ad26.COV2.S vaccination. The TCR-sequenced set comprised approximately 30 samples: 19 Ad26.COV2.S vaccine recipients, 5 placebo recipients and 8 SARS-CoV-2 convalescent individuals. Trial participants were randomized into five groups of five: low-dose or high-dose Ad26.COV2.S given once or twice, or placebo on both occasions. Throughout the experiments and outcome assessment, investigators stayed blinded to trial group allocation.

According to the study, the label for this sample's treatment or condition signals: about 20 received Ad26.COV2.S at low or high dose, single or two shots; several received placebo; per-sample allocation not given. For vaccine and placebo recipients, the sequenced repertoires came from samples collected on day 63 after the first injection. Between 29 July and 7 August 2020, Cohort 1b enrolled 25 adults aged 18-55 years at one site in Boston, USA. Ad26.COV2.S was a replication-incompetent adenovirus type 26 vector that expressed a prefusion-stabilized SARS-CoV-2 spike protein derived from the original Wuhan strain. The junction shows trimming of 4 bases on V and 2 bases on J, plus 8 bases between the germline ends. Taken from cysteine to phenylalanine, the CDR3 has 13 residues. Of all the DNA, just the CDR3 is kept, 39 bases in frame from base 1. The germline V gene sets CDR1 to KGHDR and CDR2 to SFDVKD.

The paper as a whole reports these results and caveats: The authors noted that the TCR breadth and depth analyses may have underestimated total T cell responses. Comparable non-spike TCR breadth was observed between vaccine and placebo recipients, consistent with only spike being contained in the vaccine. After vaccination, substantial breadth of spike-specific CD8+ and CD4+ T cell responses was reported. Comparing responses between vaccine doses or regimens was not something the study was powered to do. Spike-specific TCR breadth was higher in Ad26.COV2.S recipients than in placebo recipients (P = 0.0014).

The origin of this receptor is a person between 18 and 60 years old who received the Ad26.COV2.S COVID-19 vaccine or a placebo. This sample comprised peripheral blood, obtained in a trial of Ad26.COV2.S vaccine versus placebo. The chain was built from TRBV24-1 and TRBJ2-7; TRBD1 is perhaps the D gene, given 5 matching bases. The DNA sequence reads TGTGCCACCAGTGACCAGGACACCTACGAGCAGTACTTC. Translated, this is CATSDQDTYEQYF.